The 14 T cell receptor beta chains in this list originate from one sample, sequenced in a study of blood T cell repertoires in COVID-19. Method: immunoSEQ multiplex PCR; TCRdb's copy keeps in-frame clones and lacks some. The sample has about 110,000 clones, less than 85% seen once. Material: peripheral blood. All receptors derive from an elderly woman with acute or convalescent COVID-19.

The chain combines TRBV9 with TRBJ2-3; 7 nucleotides match TRBD1. The CDR3 consists of 16 residues. Germline V gives CDR1 SGDLS, CDR2 YYNGEE. The ends lost 0 bases at V and 3 bases at J; junction bases unmatched: 7. The CDR3 DNA sequence: TGTGCCAGCAGCGTAGAGGGGGCGCCACGGACAGATACGCAGTATTTT. Translated: CASSVEGAPRTDTQYF.

The V and J genes are TRBV21-1 and TRBJ2-5; the DNA was not compared with TRBD2, the D call given in the table. TRBV21-1 is assigned pseudogene status. This CDR3 has 17 residues. CDR3 bases: TGTGCCAGCAGCAACCCTAGCGGGAGGTATCAACGGATGACCCAGTACTTC. Amino acid sequence: CASSNPSGRYQRMTQYF.

The rearrangement links TRBV28 to TRBJ1-2; TRBD1 is a possible D gene (5 bases). CDR1 is MDHEN, CDR2 SYDVKM, per germline. V lost 4 bases to trimming and J lost 5 bases, with 11 bases between them. This CDR3 comprises 13 residues. Here the CDR3 reads CASSSTDSYGYTF. CDR3 in DNA: TGTGCCAGCAGTTCGACAGATTCTTATGGCTACACCTTC.

The J gene is TRBJ1-5, the V gene TRBV29-1; TRBD1 might be the D (5 bases). Trimming took off 4 bases at V and 6 bases at J, with 13 bases between the two ends. This CDR3 region has 13 residues. Per the germline V gene, CDR1 is SQVTM and CDR2 is ANQGSEA. The CDR3 DNA reads TGCAGCGTTGGGAGGGGTCGGGGTCAGCCCCAGCATTTT. Residues: CSVGRGRGQPQHF.

With regard to this clone: Distinct nucleotide sequences in the sample also encode this CDR3. CDR3 in DNA: TGTGCCAGCAGCGTACAGGGCACTAGCACAGATACGCAGTATTTT. It is translated as CASSVQGTSTDTQYF. The chain carries TRBV9 and TRBJ2-3; D possibly corresponds to TRBD1 (5 bases). CDR3 size: 15 residues. V gave up 1 base and J gave up 0 bases, with 9 bases separating them. Germline values: CDR1 SGDLS, CDR2 YYNGEE. The complete variable domain, with remaining parts taken from reference TRBV9 and TRBJ2-3, reads DSGVTQTPKHLITATGQRVTLRCSPRSGDLSVYWYQQSLDQGLQFLIQYYNGEERAKGNILERFSAQQFPDLHSELNLSSLELGDSALYFCASSVQGTSTDTQYFGPGTRLTVL.

This clone was recorded once. This sequence joins TRBV27 and TRBJ2-7, with 7 bases that match TRBD2. This CDR3 is 19 amino acids long. The germline gives CDR1 MNHEY, CDR2 SMNVEV (reference sequence). V lost 6 bases, J lost 5 bases, and 25 bases stayed unmatched. CDR3 residues: CASRRRKVAGILLGDEQYF. CDR3 DNA sequence: TGTGCCAGCAGGCGGCGTAAGGTAGCGGGCATTCTCCTAGGTGACGAGCAGTACTTC.

The rearrangement links TRBV18 to TRBJ1-5, with a possible D match to TRBD1 (5 bases). CDR1 is KGHSH and CDR2 is LQKENI in the germline V gene. The CDR3 spans 15 residues. V lost 4 bases, J lost 2 bases, and 12 bases lay in between. In DNA form, the CDR3 reads TGTGCCAGCTCACTTCAGGGTAATGGCAATCAGCCCCAGCATTTT. Its protein is CASSLQGNGNQPQHF.

This chain links TRBV7-2 with TRBJ2-1, with 8 positions matching TRBD2. There are 12 residues in the CDR3. Germline-derived CDR1 and CDR2 are SGHTA and FQGNSA. After removal of 3 bases from V and 10 bases from J, the junction contained 2 bases not matched to a gene. The DNA for the CDR3 is TGTGCCAGCAGCTTGTTAGCGGGAGAGCAGTTCTTC. Translated: CASSLLAGEQFF.

The chain is built from TRBV19 and TRBJ2-4; 11 positions agree with TRBD2. CDR3 size: 20 residues. After removal of 2 bases from V and 0 bases from J, the junction contained 12 bases not matched to a gene. Germline V CDR1 and CDR2: LNHDA, SQIVND (reference sequence). Here the CDR3 reads CASSIYSLTSGTLAKNIQYF. The DNA of the CDR3 is TGTGCCAGTAGTATATACTCCTTGACTAGCGGGACCTTAGCCAAAAACATTCAGTACTTC.

This clone appeared once. This chain connects TRBV6-5 to TRBJ2-7, with 8 bases that match TRBD2. The junction had 11 bases not matched to a gene; V was cut back by 11 bases and J by 5 bases. The CDR3 spans 13 residues. CDR1 and CDR2 (germline): MNHEY, SVGAGI. CDR3 coding DNA: TGTGCCCACCGGGAGGGGGAAGTAGACGAGCAGTACTTC. Translation: CAHREGEVDEQYF.

This clone was seen a single time. The CDR3 DNA reads as TGTGCCAGCAGCCTTACAGGGATGAACACTGAAGCTTTCTTT. It translates to CASSLTGMNTEAFF. The rearrangement links TRBV3-1 (or the pseudogene TRBV3-2) to TRBJ1-1; TRBD1 is a possible D gene (6 bases). V was clipped by 4 bases and J by 0 bases, with 9 bases between them. The CDR3 is made up of 14 amino acids. Per germline, CDR1 LGHDT and CDR2 YNNKEL (reference sequence).

This clone has just a few counts. The chain is built from TRBV28 and TRBJ2-1, with 9 bases fitting TRBD1. Germline V gives CDR1 MDHEN, CDR2 SYDVKM. J gave up 6 bases and V 7 bases, and 7 bases lay outside the gene matches. The CDR3 extends over 14 amino acids. The CDR3 DNA reads TGTGCCAGCAACCGACAGGGGGGGATCAATGAGCAGTTCTTC. It encodes CASNRQGGINEQFF.

This clone occurred a few times. The chain has TRBV5-1 and TRBJ2-7; D ambiguous. The CDR3 covers 14 residues. V gave up 4 bases and J gave up 2 bases, with 13 bases separating them. The germline gives CDR1 SGHRS, CDR2 YFSETQ. CDR3 in DNA: TGCGCCAGCAGCGATGATAGATTCCCCTACGAGCAGTACTTC. Amino acid sequence: CASSDDRFPYEQYF.

V and J are TRBV18 and TRBJ1-1; D might be TRBD1 (6 bases). Trimming took off 6 bases at V and 7 bases at J, with 12 bases between the two ends. The CDR3 is 12 residues long. Germline-derived CDR1 and CDR2 are KGHSH and LQKENI. The CDR3 sequence: CASSQGSGEAFF. CDR3 in DNA: TGTGCCAGCTCTCAGGGGTCGGGTGAAGCTTTCTTT.